Sequencing of this TCR beta chain was carried out in a study of T-cell reconstitution after alpha-beta-depleted transplantation in children. Preparing the TCRbeta library involved the use of unique molecular identifiers. TCRdb re-called the PCR reads with MiXCR, one entry per CDR3 protein. This sample has about 1,000,000 distinct CDR3 sequences, with about 31% found just once. As concerns this clonotype: No antigen is known for it.

Germline V gene lookup returns CDR1 SGHRS and CDR2 YFSETQ. This CDR3 contains 16 residues. The V gene lost 6 bases and the J gene lost 0 bases, with 17 bases spanning the gap. Broader study findings: Reports say that about two months after transplant, the alpha-beta T cells came out of several hundred graft clones that had expanded. Newly produced T cells mostly provided counts and TCRbeta diversity after one year, as hyperexpanded clones declined. Surviving recipient cells, namely T cells and thymic progenitors, were the source of high day-60 TCRbeta diversity in some patients.

The gene calls are TRBV5-1 and TRBJ2-3, with a weak D call TRBD2 (6 bases). The sequence derives from a boy under three years old who had a stem cell transplant for SCID, so the T cells may come from the graft donor. Specimen: PBMCs, mostly from graft donor cells, collected 360 days after TCRalphabeta/CD19-depleted stem cell transplant. As DNA, the CDR3 is TGCGCCAGCACCCAGCGGGCCAGGCCTAGCACAGATACGCAGTATTTT. This encodes CASTQRARPSTDTQYF.